Each of the 10 T cell receptor beta chains below was sequenced from the same sample in a study of shared clonotypes between healthy human individuals. Assay used: immunoSEQ multiplex PCR; TCRdb lists only in-frame clones, some missing. This table holds roughly 1,500,000 clones, 98% found once. Sequenced: naive CD4+ T cells sorted from blood. Subset of the sample: CD45RA+ positively selected. These receptors were collected from a man aged 25 to 45 in good health.

The table lists this clone with a count of one. The rearrangement links TRBV5-1 to TRBJ2-1; D not resolved. The CDR3 has 15 residues. V gave up 4 bases and J gave up 2 bases, with 13 bases separating them. Germline V gives CDR1 SGHRS, CDR2 YFSETQ. This CDR3 reads CASSPSHNPYNEQFF. The DNA of the CDR3 is TGCGCCAGCAGCCCGAGCCACAACCCCTACAATGAGCAGTTCTTC. Full variable domain (remainder filled in from reference TRBV5-1 and TRBJ2-1): KAGVTQTPRYLIKTRGQQVTLSCSPISGHRSVSWYQQTPGQGLQFLFEYFSETQRNKGNFPGRFSGRQFSNSRSEMNVSTLELGDSALYLCASSPSHNPYNEQFFGPGTRLTVL.

This chain links TRBV19 with TRBJ2-2; D call uncertain. There are 12 residues in the CDR3. Trimming removed 4 bases at V and 5 bases at J, with 5 bases between. Germline V CDR1 and CDR2: LNHDA, SQIVND (reference sequence). CDR3 bases: TGTGCCAGTAGTAGAGATACCGGGGAGCTGTTTTTT. This codes for CASSRDTGELFF.

The chain links TRBV15 to TRBJ1-4; D uncertain. Germline assignment: CDR1 LNHNV and CDR2 YYDKDF (reference sequence). The CDR3 contains 14 residues. The V end was cut by 0 bases, the J end by 12 bases, with 14 bases between. This CDR3 reads CATSRDLETGELFF. The CDR3 coding sequence is TGTGCCACCAGCAGAGATTTAGAAACGGGCGAACTGTTTTTT.

The CDR3 DNA is TGTGCCAGCAGATTGAATAAGGCGACCCATAGTGAGCAGTTCTTC. Translated, it gives CASRLNKATHSEQFF. This chain connects TRBV2 to TRBJ2-1; no reliable D call. Germline loops: CDR1 SNHLY, CDR2 FYNNEI. The CDR3 extends over 15 amino acids. With 6 bases removed from V and 9 bases from J, the gap between germline ends came to 21 bases.

With respect to this clone: The same CDR3 arises from other DNA sequences in this sample as well. The V gene is TRBV21-1, the J gene TRBJ2-7; the DNA was not used to check the table's D call, TRBD1. TRBV21-1 is deemed a pseudogene. The length of the CDR3 is 13 residues. Written as DNA, the CDR3 is TGTGCCAGCATCGGGACAGGGTCCTACGAGCAGTACTTC. Its protein product is CASIGTGSYEQYF.

This chain uses TRBV18 with TRBJ2-7; 13 nucleotides match TRBD2. The germline V gene encodes CDR1 KGHSH and CDR2 LQKENI. Trimming cost V 3 bases and J 7 bases; bases outside gene matches: 18. The CDR3 is 19 residues long. The CDR3 DNA sequence: TGTGCCAGCTCACCTCGGACTAGCGGGAGCTTGACCCAACGAGGGGAGCAGTACTTC. Its protein is CASSPRTSGSLTQRGEQYF.

J is TRBJ2-5 and V is TRBV5-6; D not certain. The CDR3 contains 16 residues. Germline V gene lookup returns CDR1 SGHDT and CDR2 YYEEEE. The V and J ends lost 1 base and 5 bases respectively, with 18 bases between them. In DNA form, the CDR3 reads TGTGCCAGCAGCTTGTACCTCGCGACCGGAATGGAGACCCAGTACTTC. Amino acid sequence: CASSLYLATGMETQYF. Drawing the rest from reference TRBV5-6 and TRBJ2-5, the complete variable domain is DAGVTQSPTHLIKTRGQQVTLRCSPKSGHDTVSWYQQALGQGPQFIFQYYEEEERQRGNFPDRFSGHQFPNYSSELNVNALLLGDSALYLCASSLYLATGMETQYFGPGTRLLVL.

A remark on this clone: One end of the junction varies from germline; a read error may be responsible. This chain connects TRBV19 to TRBJ2-5; D is ambiguous. The length of the CDR3 is 13 residues. The germline CDR1 and CDR2 sequences are LNHDA and SQIVND (reference sequence). In nucleotides, the CDR3 is TGTGCCAGTAGTCGAGACGCGCAAGGGACCCAGTACTTC. It yields the protein CASSRDAQGTQYF.

V gene TRBV27 combines with J gene TRBJ2-3; TRBD2 matches 14 bases. Germline V lookup: CDR1 MNHEY, CDR2 SMNVEV (reference sequence). After removal of 6 bases from V and 7 bases from J, the junction contained 9 bases not matched to a gene. The CDR3 extends over 16 amino acids. CDR3 loop: CASSLRLAGGMNTQYF. The CDR3 nucleotides read TGTGCCAGCAGCCTCCGACTAGCGGGAGGGATGAATACGCAGTATTTT.

The J gene is TRBJ2-3, the V gene TRBV7-9, with 11 nucleotides matching TRBD2. V gave up 4 bases and J gave up 4 bases; unmatched junction bases: 13. Per germline, CDR1 SEHNR and CDR2 FQNEAQ (reference sequence). CDR3 length: 18 amino acids. CDR3 sequence (DNA): TGTGCCAGCAGCTCCCGCAGGCTAGCGGGAGGTCGGTCAGATACGCAGTATTTT. It codes for CASSSRRLAGGRSDTQYF.